The 20 T cell receptor beta chains given below trace back to one sample, sequenced in a study of blood T cell repertoires in COVID-19 (dated by TCRdb to the early 2020s). Library generation was performed with the immunoSEQ multiplex PCR assay. The clones in this table, taken by TCRdb from immuneACCESS, are in-frame only. Not every clone is retained; where verified, under half of the shortfall comes from an unresolved V gene, and the cause of the rest is unknown. The sample table records around 250,000 clones; around 84% of these occur just once. Of the sample, 5% is held by the ten largest clones. The sequencing input was PBMCs or T cells enriched from blood (not recorded which). The origin of the receptors is a man aged 35 to 55 who had been exposed to COVID-19.

Only one count was recorded for this clone. The V call is TRBV10-1, the J call TRBJ2-1; possible D gene TRBD1, 6 bases. Germline V lookup: CDR1 WNHNN, CDR2 SYGVQD (reference sequence). There are 14 residues in the CDR3. V lost 4 bases, J lost 6 bases, and 13 bases lay in between. The CDR3 DNA follows: TGCGCCAGCAGTGCGACTGGGGGCGGCAATGAGCAGTTCTTC. Translation: CASSATGGGNEQFF.

This chain connects TRBV7-2 to TRBJ1-1; D call uncertain. The CDR3 loop spans 12 amino acids. Germline lookup yields CDR1 SGHTA and CDR2 FQGNSA. The V end lost 3 bases, the J end lost 8 bases, and 10 bases lay between the germline ends. The chain's CDR3 is CASSFVRGEAFF. In DNA, the CDR3 is TGTGCCAGCAGCTTTGTTCGGGGAGAAGCTTTCTTT.

V is TRBV6-5 and J is TRBJ1-5; no definite D call. The V end was cut by 0 bases, the J end by 2 bases, with 11 bases between. The CDR3 totals 16 residues. CDR1 is MNHEY and CDR2 is SVGAGI in the germline V gene. The CDR3 here is CASSYSSVVGNQPQHF. Here the CDR3 DNA reads TGTGCCAGCAGTTACTCTTCGGTCGTGGGCAATCAGCCCCAGCATTTT.

Written as DNA, the CDR3 is TGTGCCAGCAGCTTACTAGTCCACAATGAGCAGTTCTTC. Translated, it gives CASSLLVHNEQFF. The chain links TRBV7-9 to TRBJ2-1, with D unclear. This CDR3 region has 13 residues. The germline V gene has CDR1 SEHNR and CDR2 FQNEAQ (reference sequence). Trimming pared 2 bases from V and 5 bases from J, leaving 7 bases between.

The V and J genes are TRBV5-1 and TRBJ2-7, with TRBD2 identical over 10 bases. The CDR3 consists of 14 residues. The V segment lost 4 bases and the J segment 4 bases; nucleotides outside the gene matches: 5. The germline V gene encodes CDR1 SGHRS and CDR2 YFSETQ. CDR3 sequence reads: CASSKSSGRYEQYF. CDR3 sequence (DNA): TGCGCCAGCAGCAAATCTAGCGGGAGATACGAGCAGTACTTC.

This clone was seen just once. The rearrangement links TRBV3-1 (or the pseudogene TRBV3-2) to TRBJ1-5, with no clear D. V gave up 5 bases and J gave up 2 bases, with 7 bases separating them. This CDR3 region has 13 residues. The germline V gene has CDR1 LGHDT and CDR2 YNNKEL (reference sequence). CDR3: CASSNSGNQPQHF. CDR3 nucleotide sequence: TGTGCCAGCAGCAACTCGGGCAATCAGCCCCAGCATTTT.

This chain links TRBV4-2 with TRBJ2-1, with TRBD1 as a possible D gene (7 bases). CDR3 length: 15 residues. The V gene lost 5 bases and the J gene lost 4 bases, with 15 bases spanning the gap. Germline CDR1 reads LGHNA; CDR2 reads YNFKEQ. The CDR3 region is CASSKGAGQYNEQFF. The CDR3 DNA follows: TGTGCCAGCAGCAAAGGCGCGGGACAGTACAATGAGCAGTTCTTC.

The V gene is TRBV11-3, the J gene TRBJ2-3; 10 bases align to TRBD2. The CDR3 runs to 16 residues. Germline V gives CDR1 SGHNT, CDR2 YENEEA. Unmatched junction bases numbered 11, after V lost 5 bases and J lost 6 bases. The CDR3 reads CASSPGASGRSDTQYF. The CDR3 coding sequence is TGTGCCAGCAGCCCAGGGGCTAGCGGGAGATCTGATACGCAGTATTTT.

This chain connects TRBV25-1 to TRBJ2-1; perhaps TRBD1 as D (5 bases). The CDR3 is 15 residues long. Trimming pared 2 bases from V and 0 bases from J, leaving 8 bases between. From germline, CDR1 is MGHDK and CDR2 SYGVNS. The CDR3 region is CASSEGQGSYNEQFF. CDR3 sequence (DNA): TGTGCCAGCAGTGAAGGTCAGGGCTCCTACAATGAGCAGTTCTTC.

The chain uses TRBV27 and TRBJ1-1; 12 nucleotides align to TRBD1. Looked up from germline, CDR1 is MNHEY and CDR2 is SMNVEV (reference sequence). V shed 6 bases and J 10 bases; nucleotides not matched to a gene: 3. The length of the CDR3 is 12 residues. CDR3 coding DNA: TGTGCCAGCAGCCGGGACAGGGGGCGAGCTTTCTTT. Protein product: CASSRDRGRAFF.

The V and J genes are TRBV2 and TRBJ1-1; no definite D call. CDR3 length: 14 residues. The ends were cut back, 8 bases at V and 5 bases at J, with 18 bases in the middle. Germline CDR1 reads SNHLY; CDR2 reads FYNNEI. The CDR3 sequence is CASSDRGVGTEAFF. In DNA, the CDR3 is TGTGCCAGCTCCGACCGGGGTGTAGGGACTGAAGCTTTCTTT.

DNA for the CDR3: TGTGCCAGCAGCCATTCCGGGACAGGGCTCACGAACACCGGGGAGCTGTTTTTT. It yields the protein CASSHSGTGLTNTGELFF. The chain links TRBV3-1 (or the pseudogene TRBV3-2) to TRBJ2-2; 9 bases are shared with TRBD1. With V trimmed by 3 bases and J by 0 bases, 8 bases remained unmatched. The CDR3 runs 18 residues. Germline V lookup: CDR1 LGHDT, CDR2 YNNKEL (reference sequence).

The rearrangement joins TRBV12-3 or TRBV12-4 to TRBJ2-7; D is undetermined. Between the trimmed V and J ends, which lost 4 bases and 0 bases, there was a span of 7 bases. This CDR3 region has 13 residues. CDR3 residues: CASSSSSSYEQYF. Here the CDR3 DNA reads TGTGCCAGCAGTTCGTCCAGCTCCTACGAGCAGTACTTC.

This clone was observed a single time. The CDR3 bases are TGTGCCAGCGAAGCACAGGGATCGAATGAAAAACTGTTTTTT. Translating gives CASEAQGSNEKLFF. The rearrangement uses TRBV2 and TRBJ1-4, with D perhaps TRBD1 (6 bases). V lost 8 bases to trimming and J lost 5 bases, with 15 bases between them. CDR1 SNHLY and CDR2 FYNNEI come from the germline V gene. The CDR3 is made up of 14 amino acids.

The genes are TRBV19 and TRBJ2-7, with a weak D call TRBD1 (6 bases). Looked up from germline, CDR1 is LNHDA and CDR2 is SQIVND (reference sequence). The CDR3 has 14 residues. Trimming removed 4 bases from V and 0 bases from J, with 10 bases in between. The DNA of the CDR3 is TGTGCCAGTAGTAAGCAGGGGAGCTCCTACGAGCAGTACTTC. Residues: CASSKQGSSYEQYF.

This rearrangement joins TRBV10-2 to TRBJ1-6; D is ambiguous. V dropped 8 bases and J dropped 6 bases, with 8 bases sitting between them. The CDR3 length is 12 residues. Germline loops: CDR1 WSHSY, CDR2 SAAADI. The chain's CDR3 is CASSRVNSPLHF. The CDR3, as DNA: TGCGCCAGCTCTCGGGTTAATTCACCCCTCCACTTT.

The chain has TRBV19 and TRBJ1-4; D is undetermined. Trimming pared 5 bases from V and 3 bases from J, leaving 10 bases between. The length of the CDR3 is 14 residues. Per the germline V gene, CDR1 is LNHDA and CDR2 is SQIVND (reference sequence). DNA for the CDR3: TGTGCCAGTAGTCCCTCTTCAGCTAATGAAAAACTGTTTTTT. It is translated as CASSPSSANEKLFF.

V gene TRBV10-1 combines with J gene TRBJ2-7, with unresolved D. V lost 0 bases, J lost 5 bases, and 11 bases lay in between. In germline, CDR1 is WNHNN, CDR2 SYGVQD (reference sequence). The CDR3 runs 14 residues. The CDR3 reads CASSESQASHEQYF. The CDR3 nucleotides are TGCGCCAGCAGTGAGTCGCAGGCATCTCACGAGCAGTACTTC.

The chain couples TRBV5-1 to TRBJ2-1; 13 nucleotides line up with TRBD2. Germline CDR1 reads SGHRS; CDR2 reads YFSETQ. The J segment lost 0 bases and the V segment lost 2 bases, leaving 14 bases of the junction unmatched. The length of the CDR3 is 21 residues. The CDR3 protein is CASSLGTSGNSFWASYNEQFF. The CDR3, as DNA: TGCGCCAGCAGCTTAGGGACTAGCGGGAATTCATTTTGGGCCTCCTACAATGAGCAGTTCTTC.

The J gene is TRBJ1-3, the V gene TRBV14; D is unclear. Germline values: CDR1 SGHDN, CDR2 FVKESK. V gave up 7 bases and J gave up 4 bases, with 17 bases separating them. This CDR3 comprises 15 residues. Written as DNA, the CDR3 is TGTGCCAGCACCACGTCGGGTTACCCGGGAAACACCATATATTTT. Amino acids: CASTTSGYPGNTIYF. The full variable domain, rest sourced from reference TRBV14 and TRBJ1-3, is EAGVTQFPSHSVIEKGQTVTLRCDPISGHDNLYWYRRVMGKEIKFLLHFVKESKQDESGMPNNRFLAERTGGTYSTLKVQPAELEDSGVYFCASTTSGYPGNTIYFGEGSWLTVV.